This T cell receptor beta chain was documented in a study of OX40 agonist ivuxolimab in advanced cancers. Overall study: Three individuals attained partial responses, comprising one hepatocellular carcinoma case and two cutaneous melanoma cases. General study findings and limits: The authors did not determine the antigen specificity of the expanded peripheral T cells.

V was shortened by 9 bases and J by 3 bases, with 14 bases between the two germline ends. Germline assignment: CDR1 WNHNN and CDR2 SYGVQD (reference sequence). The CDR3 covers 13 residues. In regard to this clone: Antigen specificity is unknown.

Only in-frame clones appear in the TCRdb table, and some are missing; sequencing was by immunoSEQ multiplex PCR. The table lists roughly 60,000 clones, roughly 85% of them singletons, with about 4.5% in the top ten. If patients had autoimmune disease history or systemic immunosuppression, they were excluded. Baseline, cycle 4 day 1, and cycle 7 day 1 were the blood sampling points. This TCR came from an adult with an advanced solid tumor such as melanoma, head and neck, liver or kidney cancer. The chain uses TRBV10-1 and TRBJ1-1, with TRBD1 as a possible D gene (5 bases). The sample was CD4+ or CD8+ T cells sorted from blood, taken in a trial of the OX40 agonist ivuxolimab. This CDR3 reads CARFTGDYTEAFF. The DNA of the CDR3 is TGCGCCAGATTCACAGGAGACTACACTGAAGCTTTCTTT.